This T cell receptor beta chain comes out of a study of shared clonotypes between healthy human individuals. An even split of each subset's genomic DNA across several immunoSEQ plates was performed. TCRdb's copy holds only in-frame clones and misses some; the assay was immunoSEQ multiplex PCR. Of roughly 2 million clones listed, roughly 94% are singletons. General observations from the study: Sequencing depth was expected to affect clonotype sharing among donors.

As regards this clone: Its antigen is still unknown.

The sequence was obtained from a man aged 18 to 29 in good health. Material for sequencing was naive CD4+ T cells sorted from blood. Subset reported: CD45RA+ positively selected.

In DNA, the CDR3 is TGTGCCAGCTCCCCAGGGGTCGAACTACGGGAGCAGTACTTC. This translates into CASSPGVELREQYF. This chain uses TRBV18 with TRBJ2-7; D might be TRBD1 (6 bases). From germline, CDR1 is KGHSH and CDR2 LQKENI. V gave up 6 bases and J gave up 7 bases, with 19 bases separating them. This CDR3 contains 14 residues.